There are a few counts of the clone carrying this TCR beta chain. Its matching antigen is unknown. At one of its ends the junction is not consistent with the germline gene, which may arise from a read error. CD4+CD8-CD45RO-CD45RA+ cells were naive CD4+; CD8+CD4-CD45RA+CD27bright cells were naive CD8+. The CDR3 spans 13 residues. CDR1 and CDR2 from the germline V gene are MNHEY and SMNVEV (reference sequence). These data belong to a study of healthy donors' naive CD4 and CD8 T cells. Whole-study results and caveats: Negatively charged CDR3s marked CD8+ lineage; positively charged CDR3s marked CD4+ lineage. The study did not address homeostatic proliferation effects in naive T cells.

TCR libraries were built from about 500 ng of total RNA by linear amplification. TCRdb passed the reads through MiXCR, listing each CDR3 protein once. The sample includes approximately 180,000 distinct CDR3 sequences, around three quarters seen only once; the top ten take more than 2%. The chain employs TRBV27 and TRBJ2-7; D gene uncertain. Sequencing was performed on naive CD4+ and CD8+ T cells sorted from blood, pooled from several donors. The clonotype was recovered from a pool of human donors in good health; the sample pools cells from several healthy donors. The CDR3 is CASSLRQAYEQYF. Here the CDR3 DNA reads TGTGCCAGCAGTTTAAGGCAGGCCTATGAGCAGTACTTC.